What follows describes a single TCR beta chain. Its recognized antigen is unknown. Per-base qualities were not stored, and no clone one base away is much larger. The CDR3 regions of human TCRbeta chains were subjected to immunosequencing. Processing in the source paper ran as follows. TCRs in the repertoires were matched against a reference library of SARS-CoV-2-specific TCRs that had been generated with the MIRA antigen-specificity platform. Breadth meant the fraction of unique TCRs that were SARS-CoV-2-associated, whereas depth meant the fraction of total T cells that were SARS-CoV-2-associated. Using the MIRA data, each spike-specific TCR was assigned both to the spike region to which the TCR was reactive and to a CD4 or CD8 class. Log10-transformed breadth and depth values were compared by one-way ANOVA with Sidak's multiple comparisons tests. TCRdb retrieved this table from immuneACCESS and kept in-frame rearrangements only. Not all clones are present; in checked studies, unresolved V genes account for under half, and no reason is known for the remainder. D and trimming were read from the DNA, whereas the V and J calls and clone size are those reported in that table. This sample holds roughly 140,000 clones; 92% were observed only once. The ten top clones hold approximately 3.6% of the sample.

The germline V gene encodes CDR1 SGHTS and CDR2 YDEGEE. The CDR3 measures 12 amino acids from cysteine to phenylalanine. The entry retains the CDR3 DNA only, 36 bases that are in frame from base 1. V is clipped by 4 bases and J by 11 bases, and the sequence between their germline boundaries is 13 bases long. This entry comes from a study of T cell responses to AZD1222 COVID-19 vaccine (dated by TCRdb to the early 2020s). Some background on the complete study: TCR sequencing covered more than 230 trial participants: about 210 given two doses of AZD1222 and about 26 given two doses of MenACWY control vaccine. Enrollment into the trials was organized by age into subgroups of 18-55, 56-69 and 70-plus years, and those subgroups contained about 160, 30 and 59 TCR-sequenced participants, respectively. Broad study findings and their caveats: Because no samples from the day 14 peak response were available, repertoires could be characterized only after the peak T cell response. Participants were mostly white British, with more females than males. The authors suggested clonal diversity may have been underestimated. The whole spike protein was spanned by vaccine-associated CD4 TCRs, and dominant responses were seen in regions 160-218 and 743-854. Spike-specific TCR breadth and depth rose significantly after two AZD1222 doses compared with day 0 and with MenACWY recipients. Conclusions about previously exposed vaccinees are limited, since just five or six AZD1222 recipients were seropositive for SARS-CoV-2 at baseline. Nearly half of unique spike-specific TCRs reportedly recognized epitopes outside regions mutated in the B.1.351 and B.1.1.7 variants. The 56-69-year group was small, and its depth increase did not reach significance, likely because of low power.

This sample's time point label indicates: about 28 days (+/-7) after the second vaccine dose. AZD1222 recipients with second doses at about 4 weeks or about 12 weeks were pooled, because spike-specific TCR depth and breadth did not differ between schedules. Vaccinee samples came from UK trials COV001 and COV002, including a single-blind randomized controlled phase 2/3 trial of AZD1222 (ChAdOx1 nCoV-19) in healthy adults. Trial participant PBMC samples were collected at day 0 and day 28 after the second dose for TCRbeta chain sequencing. Sequences were derived from peripheral blood, sampled 28 days after the second AZD1222 dose. This receptor was taken from an adult who received the AZD1222 COVID-19 vaccine. The chain is made from TRBV5-8 and TRBJ1-5, with TRBD1 tentatively as D gene (6 bases match). Read as DNA, the sequence is TGTGCCAGCAGCCTGGGACACCCGACCCAGCATTTT. This sequence encodes CASSLGHPTQHF. The CDR3, completed at both ends by the reference TRBV5-8 and TRBJ1-5 genes, gives the full variable domain EAGVTQSPTHLIKTRGQQATLRCSPISGHTSVYWYQQALGLGLQFLLWYDEGEERNRGNFPPRFSGRQFPNYSSELNVNALELEDSALYLCASSLGHPTQHFGDGTRLSIL.